Following are 22 T cell receptor beta chains from one sample sequenced in a study of T-cell reconstitution after alpha-beta-depleted transplantation in children. The TCRbeta library was prepared with unique molecular identifiers. TCRdb called the PCR reads again in MiXCR, with one record for every CDR3 protein. The sample includes 500,000 to 650,000 distinct CDR3 sequences, more than 9.5% of them seen just once. The source material was PBMCs, mostly from graft donor cells, sampled 180 days after TCRalphabeta/CD19-depleted stem cell transplant. These TCRs come from a female patient aged 2 to 10 who had a stem cell transplant for aplastic anemia, so the T cells may come from the graft donor.

The chain combines TRBV28 with TRBJ1-5; D is ambiguous. CDR1 and CDR2 (germline): MDHEN, SYDVKM. The CDR3 covers 12 residues. V shed 7 bases and J shed 4 bases, with 8 bases lying between them. CDR3 bases: TGTGCCAGCATGGGGAGGAATCAGCCCCAGCATTTT. This encodes CASMGRNQPQHF.

As concerns this clonotype: This may stem from a read error, because a much larger clone lies one nucleotide away. This chain links TRBV29-1 with TRBJ1-1, with D perhaps TRBD1 (5 bases). Germline V CDR1 and CDR2: SQVTM, ANQGSEA. V lost 4 bases to trimming and J lost 1 base, with 10 bases between them. The CDR3 contains 13 residues. The CDR3 region is CSVVLGTNTEAFF. The CDR3 DNA is TGCAGCGTTGTACTGGGGACGAACACTGAAGCTTTCTTT.

The rearrangement joins TRBV5-1 to TRBJ2-1; 8 nucleotides align to TRBD2. The CDR3 is 16 amino acids. The trim removed 2 bases at V and 11 bases at J, leaving 15 bases unmatched. The germline V gene encodes CDR1 SGHRS and CDR2 YFSETQ. The CDR3 region is CASSFLLDSAGGKQFF. CDR3 coding DNA: TGCGCCAGCAGCTTCCTCCTCGACTCCGCGGGAGGCAAGCAGTTCTTC.

This clonotype was found a few times. CDR3 amino acids: CASSLPQLIGGDTQYF. The CDR3 DNA follows: TGTGCCAGCAGCTTACCTCAACTGATCGGGGGGGATACGCAGTATTTT. This chain links TRBV7-8 with TRBJ2-3, with TRBD2 identical over 7 bases. This CDR3 is 16 amino acids long. Germline CDR1 reads SGHVS; CDR2 reads FQNEAQ. After removal of 2 bases from V and 6 bases from J, the junction contained 11 bases not matched to a gene.

J is TRBJ1-5 and V is TRBV6-5; D is unclear. Germline lookup yields CDR1 MNHEY and CDR2 SVGAGI. This CDR3 region has 14 residues. V lost 0 bases to trimming and J lost 2 bases, with 5 bases between them. The CDR3 sequence: CASSYSWGNQPQHF. For the CDR3, the DNA is TGTGCCAGCAGTTACTCGTGGGGCAATCAGCCCCAGCATTTT.

The J gene is TRBJ2-3, the V gene TRBV3-1, with a tentative D call TRBD2 (6 bases). The V end lost 5 bases, the J end lost 5 bases, and 17 bases lay between the germline ends. The CDR3 consists of 15 residues. The V gene's germline CDR1 is LGHDT and CDR2 YNNKEL (reference sequence). As DNA, the CDR3 is TGTGCCAGCAGCAGTAGCGGATCCCAGCGAGATACGCAGTATTTT. Its protein is CASSSSGSQRDTQYF.

Note on this clonotype: One junction end disagrees with the germline gene, perhaps due to a read error. The chain recombines TRBV5-1 with TRBJ2-1, with 7 nucleotides matching TRBD1. There are 15 residues in the CDR3. Germline V gene data show CDR1 as SGHRS and CDR2 as YFSETQ. Here the CDR3 DNA reads TGCGCCAGTCTTGCCGGGACAGCTAATTACATTGAGCAGTTCTTC. Its translation: CASLAGTANYIEQFF. Full variable domain (outside the CDR3, taken from reference TRBV5-1 and TRBJ2-1): KAGVTQTPRYLIKTRGQQVTLSCSPISGHRSVSWYQQTPGQGLQFLFEYFSETQRNKGNFPGRFSGRQFSNSRSEMNVSTLELGDSALYLCASLAGTANYIEQFFGPGTRLTVL.

This clonotype occurred a few times. This chain links TRBV28 with TRBJ1-4; D not resolved. V lost 3 bases and J lost 4, with 9 bases in between. CDR1 and CDR2 from the germline V gene are MDHEN and SYDVKM. The CDR3 consists of 14 residues. The CDR3, as DNA: TGTGCCAGCAGTTTGCACAGCCTTAATGAAAAACTGTTTTTT. This sequence encodes CASSLHSLNEKLFF.

The chain uses TRBV12-3 or TRBV12-4 and TRBJ2-7, with a tentative D call TRBD2 (6 bases). Trimming pared 5 bases from V and 0 bases from J, leaving 11 bases between. The length of the CDR3 is 14 residues. As DNA, the CDR3 is TGTGCCAGCAGTCCTTTGACTAGCTCCTACGAGCAGTACTTC. Translated: CASSPLTSSYEQYF.

This clonotype occurred a few times. The J gene is TRBJ2-2, the V gene TRBV20-1; TRBD1 might be the D (5 bases). The CDR3 has 15 residues. V was pared by 6 bases and J by 1 base, with 15 bases between. CDR1 is DFQATT, CDR2 SNEGSKA, per germline (reference sequence). The CDR3 is CSAVPPGLNTGELFF. The CDR3 DNA is TGCAGTGCCGTCCCCCCAGGGCTGAACACCGGGGAGCTGTTTTTT.

There are many counts of this clonotype. This rearrangement joins TRBV29-1 to TRBJ2-5; TRBD2 is a possible D gene (5 bases). The CDR3 has 12 residues. V lost 4 bases and J 5 bases, leaving 11 bases between the germline ends. Germline CDR1 is SQVTM and CDR2 is ANQGSEA. The CDR3 protein is CSVAAGEETQYF. For the CDR3, the DNA is TGCAGCGTTGCGGCGGGTGAGGAGACCCAGTACTTC.

V gene TRBV12-3 or TRBV12-4 combines with J gene TRBJ2-5, with D hard to call. CDR3 length: 14 residues. V lost 2 bases and J 4 bases, leaving 11 bases between the germline ends. CDR3 loop: CASSLRFELETQYF. The CDR3 DNA sequence: TGTGCCAGCAGTTTAAGGTTTGAGCTAGAGACCCAGTACTTC.

The chain couples TRBV20-1 to TRBJ2-1; 7 bases are a match to TRBD2. The V segment lost 3 bases and the J segment 3 bases; nucleotides outside the gene matches: 14. Germline values: CDR1 DFQATT, CDR2 SNEGSKA (reference sequence). CDR3 length: 17 amino acids. CDR3 amino acids: CSARRMGGRGFYNEQFF. DNA of the CDR3: TGCAGTGCTAGGAGGATGGGGGGGAGGGGATTCTACAATGAGCAGTTCTTC.

This clonotype appeared many times. The V call is TRBV12-3 or TRBV12-4, the J call TRBJ2-6; D call uncertain. Trimming stripped 5 bases from V and 0 bases from J, with 8 bases between. This CDR3 region has 15 residues. CDR3 DNA sequence: TGTGCCAGCAGTCTTAGGGTCTCTGGGGCCAACGTCCTGACTTTC. It codes for CASSLRVSGANVLTF.

This clonotype has just a few counts. V and J are TRBV6-2 or TRBV6-3 and TRBJ2-3, with D perhaps matching TRBD2 (5 bases). CDR1 MNHEY and CDR2 SVGEGT come from the germline V gene. The CDR3 length is 17 residues. Trimming removed 0 bases at V and 3 bases at J, with 16 bases between. The CDR3 reads CASSYSSRVWRTDTQYF. The CDR3 DNA reads TGTGCCAGCAGTTACTCTTCACGGGTATGGAGGACAGATACGCAGTATTTT.

There are a few counts of this clonotype. V usage is TRBV3-1 and J usage is TRBJ1-1, with D unresolved. V was cut by 1 base and J by 3 bases, with 3 bases left in between. CDR3 length: 12 amino acids. Germline CDR1 and CDR2: LGHDT and YNNKEL (reference sequence). The CDR3 protein is CASSQVDTEAFF. CDR3 nucleotide sequence: TGTGCCAGCAGCCAAGTGGACACTGAAGCTTTCTTT.

This clonotype was picked up a small number of times. J is TRBJ1-1 and V is TRBV20-1; possibly TRBD1 for D (6 bases). Germline V gives CDR1 DFQATT, CDR2 SNEGSKA (reference sequence). Trimming took off 6 bases at V and 0 bases at J, with 17 bases between the two ends. The CDR3 is 15 residues long. The CDR3 bases are TGCAGTGCCAGCCCCGGGGGCGGAATGAACACTGAAGCTTTCTTT. Residues: CSASPGGGMNTEAFF.

A remark on this clonotype: A much larger clone is a single base away; this may be a read error. The conserved final phenylalanine or tryptophan is absent from the CDR3, which likely points to a read error. The rearrangement links TRBV20-1 to TRBJ1-1, with a weak D call TRBD1 (6 bases). CDR1 is DFQATT and CDR2 is SNEGSKA in the germline V gene (reference sequence). This CDR3 contains 13 residues. Trimming pared 3 bases from V and 8 bases from J, leaving 16 bases between. The CDR3, as DNA: TGCAGTGCTAGGGACGCAGGGGCCCGGGAAGCTTTCTCT. Translated, it gives CSARDAGAREAFS.

This rearrangement joins TRBV7-9 to TRBJ1-1; maybe TRBD1 (5 bases). V was clipped by 10 bases and J by 7 bases, with 10 bases between them. The CDR3 totals 10 residues. The germline gives CDR1 SEHNR, CDR2 FQNEAQ (reference sequence). Written as DNA, the CDR3 is TGTGCCACTAGGGACGGTGAAGCTTTCTTT. It codes for CATRDGEAFF.

This chain joins TRBV7-2 and TRBJ1-4; D is unclear. Germline CDR1 reads SGHTA; CDR2 reads FQGNSA. The CDR3 covers 12 residues. Trimming cost V 3 bases and J 5 bases, with 4 bases left between them. CDR3 sequence (DNA): TGTGCCAGCAGCTTCCAGAATGAAAAACTGTTTTTT. It codes for CASSFQNEKLFF.

The genes are TRBV7-2 and TRBJ2-1; D may be TRBD1 or TRBD2 (5 bases each). Germline-derived CDR1 and CDR2 are SGHTA and FQGNSA. CDR3 length: 12 residues. Trimming took 5 bases from V and 14 from J, leaving 16 bases between them. The CDR3 region is CASSRGRATEFF. The CDR3 DNA reads as TGTGCCAGCAGCCGGGGACGGGCAACCGAGTTCTTC.

This clonotype was counted a few times. The gene calls are TRBV7-2 and TRBJ1-6, with 8 nucleotides matching TRBD1. Germline V gene lookup returns CDR1 SGHTA and CDR2 FQGNSA. CDR3 length: 16 residues. J was trimmed by 6 bases and V by 4 bases; bases with no gene match: 8. CDR3 loop: CASSSPSGQANSPLHF. The CDR3 nucleotides are TGTGCCAGCAGCTCCCCTTCGGGACAGGCTAATTCACCCCTCCACTTT.